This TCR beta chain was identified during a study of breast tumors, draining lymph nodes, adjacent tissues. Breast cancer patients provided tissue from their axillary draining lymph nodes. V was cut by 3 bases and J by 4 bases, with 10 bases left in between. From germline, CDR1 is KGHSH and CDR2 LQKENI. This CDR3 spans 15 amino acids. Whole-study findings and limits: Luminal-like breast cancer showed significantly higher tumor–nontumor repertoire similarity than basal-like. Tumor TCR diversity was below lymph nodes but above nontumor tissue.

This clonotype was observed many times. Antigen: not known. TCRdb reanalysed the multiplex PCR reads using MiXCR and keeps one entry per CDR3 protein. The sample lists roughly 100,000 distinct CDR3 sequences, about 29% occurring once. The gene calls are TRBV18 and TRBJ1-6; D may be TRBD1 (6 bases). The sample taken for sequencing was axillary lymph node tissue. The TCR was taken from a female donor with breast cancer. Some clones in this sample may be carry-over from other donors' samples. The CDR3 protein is CASSPTDSYNSPLHF. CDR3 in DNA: TGTGCCAGCTCACCCACGGACAGTTATAATTCACCCCTCCACTTT.